This TCR beta chain originates from a study of shared clonotypes between healthy human individuals. TCRdb keeps only in-frame clones here, not all; method: immunoSEQ multiplex PCR. The sample includes 2,100,000 or so clones, roughly 95% of them seen just once. V was pared by 0 bases and J by 6 bases, with 10 bases between. The CDR3 has 14 residues. Germline CDR1 is SGHRS and CDR2 is YFSETQ. The sequencing sample was made of naive CD4+ T cells sorted from blood. Subset here: CD45RA+ positively selected. This TCR derives from a man between 18 and 29 years old in good health. The chain combines TRBV5-1 with TRBJ1-5, with D unclear. CDR3 residues: CASSLEYGVQPQHF. The CDR3 DNA is TGCGCCAGCAGCTTGGAGTATGGGGTTCAGCCCCAGCATTTT.